The clone carrying this T cell receptor (beta chain) was counted a single time. The sample comes from a study of blood T cell repertoires in COVID-19. Study-wide context: COVID-19 samples from acute and convalescent phases originated in the United States, Italy and Spain. PBMCs, B-cell-depleted T cells, or T cells provided the cDNA or gDNA that made up the material.

Some clones are missing from TCRdb's copy, which holds only in-frame ones; the method was immunoSEQ multiplex PCR. The sample yields 140,000 or so clones, about 87% seen once. There are 15 residues in the CDR3. The V call is TRBV21-1, the J call TRBJ1-2. TRBV21-1 constitutes a pseudogene. The sequence derives from a human donor with COVID-19, enrolled during active disease. The donor label of this sample is uncertain. The material sequenced was peripheral blood. As DNA, the CDR3 is TGTGCCAGCAGCCAAAATGGGGCGGGATACTATGGCTACACCTTC. It codes for CASSQNGAGYYGYTF.